This T cell receptor beta chain originates from a study of blood T cell repertoires in COVID-19. Study context: Acute and convalescent COVID-19 specimens originated in the United States, Italy and Spain. Nucleic acid was either cDNA or gDNA, and it came from T cells, B-cell-depleted T cells, or PBMCs.

The V gene end was trimmed by 4 bases and the J gene end by 0 bases; junction bases not matched to a gene: 3. The germline gives CDR1 SGHRS, CDR2 YFSETQ. The CDR3 sequence is 15 residues long. TCRdb's copy holds only in-frame clones and misses some; the assay was immunoSEQ multiplex PCR. This table holds a few hundred thousand clones, 80% found once. Clinical history reported by participants formed the basis on which cohorts were assigned. The sequence came from a woman aged 40 to 55 with acute COVID-19. The sample taken for sequencing was PBMCs or T cells enriched from blood (not recorded which). This rearrangement joins TRBV5-1 to TRBJ2-3; 9 bases are shared with TRBD2. The CDR3 reads CASSATSGSTDTQYF. DNA of the CDR3: TGCGCCAGCAGCGCGACTAGCGGTAGCACAGATACGCAGTATTTT.